The entry below describes one T cell receptor (beta chain). The data are from a study of cytomegalovirus exposure and HLA in healthy donors. PCR amplification relied on 60 Vbeta primers (plus 13 Jbeta primers). Clones were sequenced by immunoSEQ multiplex PCR, and TCRdb holds only the in-frame ones, with some missing. The table records 150,000 to 200,000 clones, more than 9.5% of them present only once. Specimen: PBMCs. This clonotype originated in a middle-aged man in good health and CMV-seropositive.

This CDR3 is CASSLQGRAYGYTF. For the CDR3, the DNA is TGTGCCAGCAGCTTACAGGGCAGGGCCTATGGCTACACCTTC. The chain couples TRBV7-9 to TRBJ1-2; a weak D match, TRBD1 (5 bases). Trimming pared 2 bases from V and 4 bases from J, leaving 11 bases between. This CDR3 has 14 amino acids. Germline V CDR1 and CDR2: SEHNR, FQNEAQ (reference sequence).